This T cell receptor beta chain derives from a study of T cell changes during pregnancy in multiple sclerosis. Sequenced by immunoSEQ multiplex PCR; TCRdb stores in-frame clones only, minus some. The sample records fewer than 140,000 clones, about 89% being singletons. Germline values: CDR1 SEHNR, CDR2 FQNEAQ (reference sequence). CDR3 length: 13 amino acids. V dropped 8 bases and J dropped 0 bases, with 10 bases sitting between them. The TCR was taken from a female donor with multiple sclerosis, enrolled in a pregnancy study. The sequencing used peripheral blood, collected before pregnancy. The chain links TRBV7-9 to TRBJ1-1; weak D call: TRBD1 (6 bases). This chain's CDR3 is CASQGTMNTEAFF. The CDR3 DNA reads TGTGCCAGCCAAGGGACAATGAACACTGAAGCTTTCTTT.